This T cell receptor (beta chain) was recorded in a study of neurological immune-mediated disorders. Study results and caveats: In HTLV-1-associated myelopathy, TCR clonal expansion was greatest, and in multiple sclerosis it was least, below healthy controls.

Unsorted libraries used 2 million PBMCs kept at -80 degrees C. By 5'RACE with 10-nucleotide random UMIs, the cDNA was made. Over 200 million TCR-beta sequences (from 15-18 subjects) were yielded by each sequencing run. TCRdb itself ran the 5' RACE reads through MiXCR, one entry per CDR3 protein. The sample has 90,000 to 100,000 distinct CDR3 sequences; approximately 3.3% are singletons. With regard to this clonotype: Its antigen remains unknown. Just one base apart from a much larger clone, this may be a read error.

The germline gives CDR1 SGHRS, CDR2 YFSETQ. Trimming pared 4 bases from V and 2 bases from J, leaving 15 bases between. The CDR3 spans 15 residues. The chain employs TRBV5-1 and TRBJ1-1, with D uncertain. The sequence derives from a young woman with multiple sclerosis. The sequenced sample was PBMCs. The DNA for the CDR3 is TGCGCCAGCAGCGGCGGGGTAACTTCAAACACTGAAGCTTTCTTT. Translated: CASSGGVTSNTEAFF. The full variable domain, rest sourced from reference TRBV5-1 and TRBJ1-1, is KAGVTQTPRYLIKTRGQQVTLSCSPISGHRSVSWYQQTPGQGLQFLFEYFSETQRNKGNFPGRFSGRQFSNSRSEMNVSTLELGDSALYLCASSGGVTSNTEAFFGQGTRLTVV.